This T cell receptor beta chain came from a study of CD8+ T cells in alopecia areata. Findings and caveats of the study: TCR sharing was clearer in mice than between patients, perhaps partly owing to patient HLA diversity. The study found higher clonality in lesional than normal scalp, especially in alopecia totalis/universalis.

Regarding treatment: oral pan-JAK inhibitor, 5-10 mg twice daily. Following RNA extraction, reverse transcription yielded cDNA that acted as the sequencing template. Clones were read by immunoSEQ multiplex PCR, and TCRdb kept only the in-frame ones, dropping some. In the table there are about 260,000 clones, 60% of which are singletons. Germline assignment: CDR1 SGHTA and CDR2 FQGTGA. V lost 6 bases and J lost 0, with 8 bases in between. The CDR3 is 14 residues long. A few counts support this clone. Its target is unknown. The source of this sequence is a human donor with alopecia areata. The chain combines TRBV7-3 with TRBJ2-2; D not certain. The sample was CD4+ T cells sorted from blood, taken between weeks 51 and 54, from a patient treated with tofacitinib. The CDR3 nucleotides read TGTGCCAGCAGGACGAACACGAACACCGGGGAGCTGTTTTTT. Translating it yields CASRTNTNTGELFF.